This T cell receptor (beta chain) was recovered during a study of T cells in Graves' hyperthyroidism and ophthalmopathy. Uncontrolled infection, other autoimmune disease, pregnancy or lactation led to exclusion. Amplified TCR beta CDR3 regions derived from RNA transcripts. HTBI primers drove first-round RT-PCR of the TCR CDR3. TCRdb reanalysed the multiplex PCR reads using MiXCR and keeps one entry per CDR3 protein. The table shows roughly 530,000 distinct CDR3 sequences, with 15% to 20% occurring only once. Trimming left V 5 bases short and J 7 bases short, with 18 bases between. Germline CDR1 is MNHNS and CDR2 is SASEGT. This CDR3 is built from 15 residues.

Sequencing was done on a sample of blood. The genes are TRBV6-1 and TRBJ2-1; D may be TRBD2 (5 bases). This TCR was sampled from a woman aged 18-29 years with Graves' ophthalmopathy. CDR3 loop: CASSRLYGSRNEQFF. The CDR3, as DNA: TGTGCCAGCAGTAGACTATATGGCTCAAGGAATGAGCAGTTCTTC.